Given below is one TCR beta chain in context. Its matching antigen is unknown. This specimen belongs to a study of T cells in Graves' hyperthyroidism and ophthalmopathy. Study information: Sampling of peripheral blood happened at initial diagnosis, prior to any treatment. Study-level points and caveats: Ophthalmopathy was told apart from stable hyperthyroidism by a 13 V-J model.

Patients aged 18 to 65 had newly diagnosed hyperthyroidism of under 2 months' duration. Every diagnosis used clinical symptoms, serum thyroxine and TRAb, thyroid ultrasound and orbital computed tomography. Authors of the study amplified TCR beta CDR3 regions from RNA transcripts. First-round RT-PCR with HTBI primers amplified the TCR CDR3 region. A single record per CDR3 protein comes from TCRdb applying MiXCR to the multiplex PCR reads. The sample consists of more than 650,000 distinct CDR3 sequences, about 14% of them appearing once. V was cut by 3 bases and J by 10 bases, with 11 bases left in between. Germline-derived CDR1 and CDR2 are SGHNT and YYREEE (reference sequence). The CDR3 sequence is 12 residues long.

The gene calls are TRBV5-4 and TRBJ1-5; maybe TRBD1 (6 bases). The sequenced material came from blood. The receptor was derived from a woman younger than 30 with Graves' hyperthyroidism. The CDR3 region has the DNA TGTGCCAGCAGCTCCCCGGGGGCCCCCCAGCATTTT. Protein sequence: CASSSPGAPQHF. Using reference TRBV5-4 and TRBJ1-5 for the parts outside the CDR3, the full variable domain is ETGVTQSPTHLIKTRGQQVTLRCSSQSGHNTVSWYQQALGQGPQFIFQYYREEENGRGNFPPRFSGLQFPNYSSELNVNALELDDSALYLCASSSPGAPQHFGDGTRLSIL.